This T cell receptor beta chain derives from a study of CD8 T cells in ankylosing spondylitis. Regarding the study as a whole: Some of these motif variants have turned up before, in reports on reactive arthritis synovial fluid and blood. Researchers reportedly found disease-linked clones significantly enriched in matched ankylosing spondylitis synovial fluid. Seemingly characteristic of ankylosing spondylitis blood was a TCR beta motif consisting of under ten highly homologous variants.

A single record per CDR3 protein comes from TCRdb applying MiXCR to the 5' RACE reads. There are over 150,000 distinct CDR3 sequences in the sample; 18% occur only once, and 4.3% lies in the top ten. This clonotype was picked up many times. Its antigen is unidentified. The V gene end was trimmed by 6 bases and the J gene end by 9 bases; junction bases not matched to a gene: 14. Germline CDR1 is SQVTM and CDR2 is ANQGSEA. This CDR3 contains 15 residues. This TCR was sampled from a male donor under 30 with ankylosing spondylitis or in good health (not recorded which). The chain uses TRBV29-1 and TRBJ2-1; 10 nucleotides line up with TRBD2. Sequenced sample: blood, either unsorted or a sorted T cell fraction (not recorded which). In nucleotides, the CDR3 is TGCAGCGTCCGACTAGCGGGTGAATTGGTTGGTGAGCAGTTCTTC. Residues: CSVRLAGELVGEQFF.